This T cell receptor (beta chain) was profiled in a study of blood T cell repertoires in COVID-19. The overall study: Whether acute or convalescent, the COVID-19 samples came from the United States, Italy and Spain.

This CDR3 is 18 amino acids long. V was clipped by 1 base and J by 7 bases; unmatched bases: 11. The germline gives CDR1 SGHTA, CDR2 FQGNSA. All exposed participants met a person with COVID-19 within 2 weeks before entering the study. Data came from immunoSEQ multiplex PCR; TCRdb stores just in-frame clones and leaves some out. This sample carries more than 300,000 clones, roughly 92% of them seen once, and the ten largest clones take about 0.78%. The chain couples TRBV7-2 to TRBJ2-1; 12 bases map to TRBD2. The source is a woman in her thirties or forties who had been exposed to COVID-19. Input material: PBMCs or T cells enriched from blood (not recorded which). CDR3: CASSLVLLLAGGVNEQFF. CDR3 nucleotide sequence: TGTGCCAGCAGCTTAGTCCTTTTACTAGCGGGAGGAGTAAATGAGCAGTTCTTC. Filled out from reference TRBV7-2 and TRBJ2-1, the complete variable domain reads GAGVSQSPSNKVTEKGKDVELRCDPISGHTALYWYRQSLGQGLEFLIYFQGNSAPDKSGLPSDRFSAERTGGSVSTLTIQRTQQEDSAVYLCASSLVLLLAGGVNEQFFGPGTRLTVL.